This is a list of T cell receptor beta chains from one sample in a study of blood T cell repertoires in COVID-19. Sequencing was performed with immunoSEQ multiplex PCR; in TCRdb, only in-frame clones are kept and a portion is missing. Of 250,000 or so clones listed, approximately 90% are singletons. Source material: PBMCs or T cells enriched from blood (not recorded which). All receptors come from a man aged 35 to 55 who had recovered from COVID-19. Each CDR3 is given with its conserved first and last residue. A D gene is named only where the DNA matches it firmly. Where a row states a size, it is once, few, many or the class of an expanded clone; other rows omit it.

D gene,V gene,J gene,clone size,CDR3 protein,CDR3 DNA
TRBD2,TRBV7-9,TRBJ2-2,.,CASSSTSGSLSGELFF,TGTGCCAGCAGCTCGACTAGCGGGAGTCTATCCGGGGAGCTGTTTTTT
.,TRBV5-6,TRBJ1-5,.,CASSLLGGEPNQPQHF,TGTGCCAGCAGCTTACTCGGCGGGGAACCCAATCAGCCCCAGCATTTT
.,TRBV6-5,TRBJ1-2,.,CASSYSPDYGYTF,TGTGCCAGCAGTTACTCTCCAGACTATGGCTACACCTTC
TRBD1,TRBV15,TRBJ1-1,.,CATSRGTGPEAFF,TGTGCCACCAGCAGAGGGACAGGTCCTGAAGCTTTCTTT
.,TRBV2,TRBJ1-5,.,CASSEAPGGTGNQPQHF,TGTGCCAGCAGTGAAGCGCCGGGAGGCACCGGCAATCAGCCCCAGCATTTT
.,TRBV19,TRBJ2-1,.,CASSITRGDEQFF,TGTGCCAGTAGTATAACCAGGGGCGATGAGCAGTTCTTC
TRBD2,TRBV6-2/TRBV6-3,TRBJ2-7,.,CASSASGYEQYF,TGTGCCAGCAGTGCTAGCGGCTACGAGCAGTACTTC
TRBD1,TRBV2,TRBJ1-6,.,CASRRTGHNSPLHF,TGTGCCAGCAGACGGACAGGACATAATTCACCCCTCCACTTT
.,TRBV28,TRBJ2-3,.,CASSLSTDTQYF,TGTGCCAGCAGTTTATCAACAGATACGCAGTATTTT
.,TRBV6-5,TRBJ2-5,.,CASSYTGTPETQYF,TGTGCCAGCAGTTACACCGGGACACCAGAGACCCAGTACTTC
TRBD1,TRBV7-2,TRBJ2-7,.,CASSRAGGVYEQYF,TGTGCCAGCAGCAGGGCAGGGGGCGTATACGAGCAGTACTTC
.,TRBV2,TRBJ2-7,once,CASREDTFGEQYF,TGTGCCAGCAGAGAAGACACCTTTGGCGAGCAGTACTTC
.,TRBV28,TRBJ1-1,.,CASSAPGGLEAFF,TGTGCCAGCAGTGCCCCCGGAGGGCTTGAAGCTTTCTTT
TRBD1,TRBV5-8,TRBJ2-1,.,CASSHDRGSYNEQFF,TGTGCCAGCAGCCATGACAGGGGCTCCTACAATGAGCAGTTCTTC
TRBD1,TRBV30,TRBJ1-1,.,CGPGPGQARMNTEAFF,TGTGGGCCTGGACCGGGACAGGCACGAATGAACACTGAAGCTTTCTTT
.,TRBV19,TRBJ2-5,.,CASRELHQETQYF,TGTGCCAGTAGGGAGCTCCACCAAGAGACCCAGTACTTC
TRBD1,TRBV10-3,TRBJ1-3,.,CASGEDREGGNTIYF,TGTGCTTCAGGAGAGGACAGGGAAGGTGGAAACACCATATATTTT
TRBD1,TRBV24-1,TRBJ1-5,.,CATSDSGQVVANQPQHF,TGTGCCACCAGTGATTCTGGACAGGTGGTGGCGAATCAGCCCCAGCATTTT
.,TRBV7-9,TRBJ1-2,.,CASSALPGAGGYTF,TGTGCCAGCAGCGCCCTCCCAGGGGCCGGGGGCTACACCTTC
TRBD2,TRBV5-1,TRBJ2-1,.,CASSPEGGTSGRATYNEQFF,TGCGCCAGCAGCCCCGAGGGCGGGACTAGCGGGAGGGCAACGTACAATGAGCAGTTCTTC
TRBD1,TRBV4-1,TRBJ1-5,.,CASSQVQGDREGFSNQPQHF,TGCGCCAGCAGCCAAGTTCAGGGGGACAGGGAAGGGTTTAGCAATCAGCCCCAGCATTTT
.,TRBV6-5,TRBJ2-7,once,CASSYSTGVYEQYF,TGTGCCAGCAGTTACTCTACCGGGGTCTACGAGCAGTACTTC
TRBD2,TRBV15,TRBJ2-1,few,CATSRGEISGRAGNEQFF,TGTGCCACCAGCAGAGGGGAAATTAGCGGGAGGGCTGGCAATGAGCAGTTCTTC
TRBD1,TRBV3-1/TRBV3-2,TRBJ1-1,once,CASTRDRGDTEAFF,TGTGCCAGCACCCGAGACAGGGGGGACACTGAAGCTTTCTTT
TRBD2,TRBV28,TRBJ2-1,.,CASSFTGGSSNEQFF,TGTGCCAGCAGTTTTACGGGAGGGTCCTCCAATGAGCAGTTCTTC
TRBD1,TRBV19,TRBJ2-7,.,CASSPNKGAFYEQYF,TGTGCCAGTAGTCCAAATAAGGGGGCGTTTTACGAGCAGTACTTC
TRBD1,TRBV4-2,TRBJ1-1,.,CASSQFRFKGQGSTEAFF,TGTGCCAGCAGCCAATTCCGCTTTAAGGGACAGGGAAGCACTGAAGCTTTCTTT
.,TRBV2,TRBJ1-1,.,CASSESFPEMNTEAFF,TGTGCCAGCAGTGAATCTTTCCCAGAAATGAACACTGAAGCTTTCTTT
.,TRBV7-5,TRBJ2-3,.,CVRSLPCLAGGPNTDTQYF,TGTGTCAGAAGCTTACCGTGCCTAGCGGGGGGGCCTAACACAGATACGCAGTATTTT
TRBD1,TRBV3-1/TRBV3-2,TRBJ1-1,.,CASSPGTGYHLNTEAFF,TGTGCCAGCAGCCCCGGGACAGGGTACCATCTGAACACTGAAGCTTTCTTT
.,TRBV28,TRBJ1-3,few,CASSLWGSHSGNTIYF,TGTGCCAGCAGTTTATGGGGCAGCCACTCTGGAAACACCATATATTTT
.,TRBV18,TRBJ1-1,.,CASSETGNTEAFF,TGTGCCAGCTCCGAGACAGGGAACACTGAAGCTTTCTTT
TRBD1,TRBV29-1,TRBJ2-1,.,CSVRGQVGLGEQFF,TGCAGCGTTAGGGGACAGGTGGGGCTCGGTGAGCAGTTCTTC
.,TRBV3-1/TRBV3-2,TRBJ1-1,.,CASSQASVEAFF,TGTGCCAGCAGCCAAGCGTCAGTGGAAGCTTTCTTT
.,TRBV21-1,TRBJ2-5,.,CASSKVAPGTSGDSRFTQYF,.
.,TRBV3-1/TRBV3-2,TRBJ1-2,.,CASSQGVGWWYGYTF,TGTGCCAGCAGCCAAGGCGTGGGCTGGTGGTATGGCTACACCTTC
TRBD2,TRBV18,TRBJ2-1,.,CASSPRLAGGVSWEQFF,TGTGCCAGCTCACCACGGCTAGCGGGAGGGGTCTCGTGGGAGCAGTTCTTC
.,TRBV4-2,TRBJ1-4,.,CASSRYDGANEKLFF,TGTGCCAGCAGCCGCTATGACGGAGCTAATGAAAAACTGTTTTTT
TRBD2,TRBV19,TRBJ2-3,.,CASSIPGRGDTDTQYF,TGTGCCAGTAGTATCCCCGGACGGGGGGACACAGATACGCAGTATTTT
.,TRBV24-1,TRBJ1-5,.,CATSDSRREAQHF,TGTGCCACCAGTGATTCCCGGCGGGAGGCCCAGCATTTT
TRBD2,TRBV30,TRBJ2-3,.,CAWSVLAGNTDTQYF,TGTGCCTGGAGTGTACTAGCGGGGAACACAGATACGCAGTATTTT
TRBD1,TRBV27,TRBJ1-2,.,CASSYLPGQGFRGYTF,TGTGCCAGCAGTTACTTACCGGGACAGGGGTTTCGTGGCTACACCTTC
.,TRBV6-5,TRBJ1-2,.,CASSTRGDYGYTF,TGTGCCAGCAGTACCCGGGGGGACTATGGCTACACCTTC
TRBD2,TRBV6-5,TRBJ2-3,.,CASSLPTSGRTDTQYF,TGTGCCAGCAGTTTACCGACTAGCGGGAGGACAGATACGCAGTATTTT
.,TRBV30,TRBJ1-3,.,CAGYRAPSGNTIYF,TGTGCCGGATACAGGGCCCCCTCTGGAAACACCATATATTTT
TRBD2,TRBV20-1,TRBJ2-1,.,CSASSLAAGYNEQFF,TGCAGTGCTAGTTCACTAGCGGCTGGATACAATGAGCAGTTCTTC
.,TRBV13,TRBJ2-2,.,CASSPRAGELFF,TGTGCCAGCAGTCCTCGCGCCGGGGAGCTGTTTTTT
TRBD1,TRBV7-8,TRBJ2-7,once,CASSLGSGGYEQYF,TGTGCCAGCAGCTTAGGTTCAGGGGGTTACGAGCAGTACTTC
.,TRBV6-5,TRBJ2-1,once,CASSLQGDEQFF,TGTGCCAGCTCACTCCAGGGCGATGAGCAGTTCTTC